One sample yielded the 27 T cell receptor beta chains listed below, sequenced in a study of T-cell reconstitution after alpha-beta-depleted transplantation in children. Unique molecular identifiers were used in preparing the TCRbeta library. TCRdb processed the PCR reads anew with MiXCR; each CDR3 protein has one entry. The table records hundreds of thousands of distinct CDR3 sequences, about 16% of them present only once. The material sequenced was PBMCs from the stem cell graft donor, taken from the stem cell graft. These receptors came from a human donor who donated a stem cell graft to a child with acute lymphoblastic leukemia.

This clonotype was seen more than once but under ten times. The chain carries TRBV21-1 and TRBJ1-2; TRBD1, the table's D call, was not compared with the DNA. TRBV21-1 is listed as a pseudogene. The CDR3 consists of 14 residues. The CDR3, as DNA: TGTGCCAGGTTGGACAGGGAGGACAACTATGGCTACACCTTC. This gives the protein CARLDREDNYGYTF.

A word on this clonotype: Since no conserved phenylalanine or tryptophan closes the CDR3, a read error is the likely cause. The V and J genes are TRBV5-1 and TRBJ2-7, with D perhaps TRBD1 (6 bases). Germline loops: CDR1 SGHRS, CDR2 YFSETQ. V was cut by 3 bases and J by 2 bases, with 15 bases left in between. The CDR3 has 15 amino acids. Written as DNA, the CDR3 is TGCGCCAGCAGCTCACCCGGGACAAGGCCCTACGAGCAGTACTTA. Protein sequence: CASSSPGTRPYEQYL.

This clonotype occurred a few times. This sequence joins TRBV28 and TRBJ2-7; either TRBD1 or TRBD2 may supply D (6 bases each). The CDR3 is made up of 13 amino acids. V gave up 5 bases and J gave up 5 bases, with 13 bases separating them. The germline V gene encodes CDR1 MDHEN and CDR2 SYDVKM. CDR3 DNA sequence: TGTGCCAGCAGTCTTACAGGGAGGCACGAGCAGTACTTC. This encodes CASSLTGRHEQYF. The full variable domain, in which reference TRBV28 and TRBJ2-7 provide the parts outside the CDR3, is DVKVTQSSRYLVKRTGEKVFLECVQDMDHENMFWYRQDPGLGLRLIYFSYDVKMKEKGDIPEGYSVSREKKERFSLILESASTNQTSMYLCASSLTGRHEQYFGPGTRLTVT.

The gene calls are TRBV12-3 or TRBV12-4 and TRBJ1-1; the match to TRBD1 covers 7 bases. The V gene end was trimmed by 3 bases and the J gene end by 2 bases; junction bases not matched to a gene: 9. There are 16 residues in the CDR3. The CDR3 sequence is CASSLRLGTENTEAFF. The CDR3 DNA is TGTGCCAGCAGTTTGCGTCTAGGGACAGAAAACACTGAAGCTTTCTTT.

This clonotype was counted only a few times. J is TRBJ2-5 and V is TRBV18, with a tentative D call TRBD1 (6 bases). The CDR3 totals 14 residues. Germline CDR1 reads KGHSH; CDR2 reads LQKENI. V was trimmed by 1 base and J by 5 bases, leaving 11 bases between them. The chain's CDR3 is CASSPQGVRETQYF. CDR3 in DNA: TGTGCCAGCTCACCACAGGGGGTTCGTGAGACCCAGTACTTC. Complete variable domain (other parts from reference TRBV18 and TRBJ2-5): NAGVMQNPRHLVRRRGQEARLRCSPMKGHSHVYWYRQLPEEGLKFMVYLQKENIIDESGMPKERFSAEFPKEGPSILRIQQVVRGDSAAYFCASSPQGVRETQYFGPGTRLLVL.

This clonotype was counted a few times. This chain connects TRBV29-1 to TRBJ2-5; 11 bases align to TRBD2. This CDR3 is 18 amino acids long. The germline gives CDR1 SQVTM, CDR2 ANQGSEA. Trimming cost V 6 bases and J 0 bases; bases outside gene matches: 15. CDR3 in DNA: TGCAGCGTGCTACAAGTGGGGACTAGCGGAACTTACCAAGAGACCCAGTACTTC. Amino acids: CSVLQVGTSGTYQETQYF.

The chain uses TRBV5-6 and TRBJ2-7, with 10 bases lining up with TRBD2. The CDR3 runs 15 residues. The junction had 7 bases not matched to a gene; V was cut back by 1 base and J by 6 bases. Germline CDR1 SGHDT, CDR2 YYEEEE. CDR3 residues: CASSLRLLAGTEQYF. Written as DNA, the CDR3 is TGTGCCAGCAGCTTGCGTTTACTAGCGGGAACCGAGCAGTACTTC.

V is TRBV4-2 and J is TRBJ2-7; D perhaps matches TRBD2 (6 bases). The CDR3 is 14 residues long. Germline V gene lookup returns CDR1 LGHNA and CDR2 YNFKEQ. Trimming left V 5 bases short and J 2 bases short, with 13 bases between. The CDR3 reads CASSITLATYEQYF. The CDR3 DNA reads TGTGCCAGCAGCATAACTCTAGCGACCTACGAGCAGTACTTC.

Many counts were recorded for this clonotype. The genes are TRBV20-1 and TRBJ1-1; 7 nucleotides agree with TRBD1. The ends lost 5 bases at V and 1 base at J; junction bases unmatched: 7. Germline loops: CDR1 DFQATT, CDR2 SNEGSKA (reference sequence). CDR3 length equals 14 residues. CDR3 sequence (DNA): TGCAGTGCTTCTAGGGGGACAGCGAACACTGAAGCTTTCTTT. Its protein product is CSASRGTANTEAFF.

This clonotype was seen only a few times. The V call is TRBV14, the J call TRBJ1-6; no reliable D call. The ends were cut back, 0 bases at V and 7 bases at J, with 10 bases in the middle. Germline CDR1 is SGHDN and CDR2 is FVKESK. CDR3 length equals 15 residues. The CDR3 DNA follows: TGTGCCAGCAGCCAAGATGGACGCCGAAATTCACCCCTCCACTTT. This encodes CASSQDGRRNSPLHF.

The chain recombines TRBV19 with TRBJ2-7; 9 bases match TRBD1. The CDR3 extends over 15 amino acids. J lost 2 bases, V lost 5 bases, and 7 bases had no gene match. Germline V gives CDR1 LNHDA, CDR2 SQIVND (reference sequence). The CDR3 reads CASSPLDRGTYEQYF. The CDR3 coding sequence is TGTGCCAGTAGTCCCTTGGACAGGGGAACCTACGAGCAGTACTTC.

The chain carries TRBV11-1 and TRBJ2-7; 8 bases are shared with TRBD1. Germline V lookup: CDR1 SGHAT, CDR2 FQDESV (reference sequence). Losses at the gene ends were 2 bases for V and 3 bases for J; bases not matched to a gene: 9. CDR3 length: 16 residues. The CDR3 nucleotides are TGTGCCAGCAGCTTACCAGGACAGGGAGGCAACTACGAGCAGTACTTC. This codes for CASSLPGQGGNYEQYF.

This clonotype has a handful of counts. This chain joins TRBV10-3 and TRBJ2-3, with 7 bases fitting TRBD2. The CDR3 loop spans 15 amino acids. The germline V gene has CDR1 ENHRY and CDR2 SYGVKD. V dropped 3 bases and J dropped 3; count of bases not matched to a gene: 6. CDR3 bases: TGTGCCATCAGTGACAGCGGGACGGGTACAGATACGCAGTATTTT. As protein: CAISDSGTGTDTQYF.

The chain carries TRBV14 and TRBJ1-6; D gene ambiguous. V was trimmed by 2 bases and J by 8 bases, leaving 7 bases between them. Per germline, CDR1 SGHDN and CDR2 FVKESK. The CDR3 runs 13 residues. DNA for the CDR3: TGTGCCAGCAGCCAATGGAGGTATTCACCCCTCCACTTT. Its protein is CASSQWRYSPLHF.

With respect to this clonotype: In this CDR3 the conserved last residue, phenylalanine or tryptophan, is missing, so a read error is likely. V gene TRBV20-1 combines with J gene TRBJ2-7, with no clear D. The V gene's germline CDR1 is DFQATT and CDR2 SNEGSKA (reference sequence). The V end lost 0 bases, the J end lost 4 bases, and 10 bases lay between the germline ends. The CDR3 sequence is 13 residues long. The DNA of the CDR3 is TGCAGTGCTAGAGATCGGCTAGAGTACGAGCAGTACTTG. Its protein is CSARDRLEYEQYL.

The table lists this clonotype with a few counts. The rearrangement links TRBV11-3 to TRBJ2-2; TRBD1 agrees at 12 bases. V trimming: 2 bases; J trimming: 7 bases; junction bases outside the gene matches: 11. The CDR3 has 18 residues. CDR1 is SGHNT and CDR2 is YENEEA in the germline V gene. The CDR3 protein is CASSLPGRDRGRIGELFF. The CDR3 coding sequence is TGTGCCAGCAGCTTACCCGGCCGGGACAGGGGGCGCATCGGGGAGCTGTTTTTT.

In the case of this clonotype: One junction end does not reproduce the germline sequence, and a read error may be involved. The rearrangement links TRBV12-3 or TRBV12-4 to TRBJ2-3, with TRBD2 matching 11 bases. The CDR3 has 11 amino acids. CDR3 nucleotide sequence: TGTGCCAGCAGTCGACTAGCGGGACAAGATTTT. This codes for CASSRLAGQDF.

The rearrangement links TRBV9 to TRBJ2-5; 7 bases match TRBD1. The V and J ends lost 2 bases and 0 bases, in that order; junction bases with no gene match: 1. The CDR3 runs 14 residues. Germline CDR1 is SGDLS and CDR2 is YYNGEE. The CDR3 DNA follows: TGTGCCAGCAGCGTGGACAGGAACCAAGAGACCCAGTACTTC. It codes for CASSVDRNQETQYF.

This clonotype was counted between two and nine times. The rearrangement uses TRBV12-3 or TRBV12-4 and TRBJ1-5; D is possibly TRBD1 (5 bases). The CDR3 runs 14 residues. The V end was cut by 6 bases, the J end by 6 bases, with 15 bases between. The CDR3 DNA follows: TGTGCCAGCAGACCTGCGGGGGTCGGTCAGCCCCAGCATTTT. It translates to CASRPAGVGQPQHF.

The rearrangement links TRBV5-1 to TRBJ1-2; the D gene is possibly TRBD1 (5 bases). CDR1 and CDR2 from the germline V gene are SGHRS and YFSETQ. There are 17 residues in the CDR3. The germline V and J ends were trimmed by 0 bases and 2 bases, with 17 bases remaining between them. The CDR3 protein is CASSLASRASGNYGYTF. As DNA, the CDR3 is TGCGCCAGCAGCTTGGCCAGCCGGGCCTCAGGGAACTATGGCTACACCTTC.

This clonotype has just a few counts. A junction end diverges from the germline sequence, so it may reflect a read error. The V gene is TRBV20-1, the J gene TRBJ2-5, with 8 bases aligning to TRBD1. CDR3 length: 13 amino acids. Looked up from germline, CDR1 is DFQATT and CDR2 is SNEGSKA (reference sequence). CDR3 in DNA: TGCAGTGCTATCGGGACAGGACAAGAAACCCAGTACTTC. It codes for CSAIGTGQETQYF.

This clonotype was counted a few times. The chain recombines TRBV29-1 with TRBJ2-3; 7 positions match TRBD2. Germline loops: CDR1 SQVTM, CDR2 ANQGSEA. The CDR3 totals 14 residues. Trimming at V came to 7 bases and at J to 5 bases, leaving 12 bases not matched to a gene. CDR3 sequence: CSGVGGSAGDTQYF. The CDR3 coding sequence is TGCAGCGGGGTGGGCGGGAGCGCGGGAGATACGCAGTATTTT.

This chain links TRBV6-4 with TRBJ2-2, with D unresolved. Per the germline V gene, CDR1 is MRHNA and CDR2 is SNTAGT. V lost 2 bases and J 0 bases, leaving 7 bases between the germline ends. This CDR3 region has 15 residues. The CDR3 sequence is CASSDAAANTGELFF. The CDR3 DNA reads TGTGCCAGCAGTGACGCAGCCGCGAACACCGGGGAGCTGTTTTTT.

V is TRBV12-3 or TRBV12-4 and J is TRBJ1-1; possibly TRBD1 for D (5 bases). Trimming stripped 6 bases from V and 7 bases from J, with 9 bases between. The CDR3 runs to 11 residues. The CDR3 loop reads CASSQGNEAFF. The DNA of the CDR3 is TGTGCCAGCAGCCAGGGTAATGAAGCTTTCTTT.

The chain combines TRBV5-5 with TRBJ1-5; possible D gene TRBD1, 6 bases. The ends were cut back, 2 bases at V and 0 bases at J, with 9 bases in the middle. Per germline, CDR1 SGHKS and CDR2 YYEKEE (reference sequence). This CDR3 region has 15 residues. The CDR3 DNA reads as TGTGCCAGCAGCTTCCGACAGGCTAGCAATCAGCCCCAGCATTTT. Its protein product is CASSFRQASNQPQHF. The whole variable domain, filled in from reference TRBV5-5 and TRBJ1-5, reads DAGVTQSPTHLIKTRGQQVTLRCSPISGHKSVSWYQQVLGQGPQFIFQYYEKEERGRGNFPDRFSARQFPNYSSELNVNALLLGDSALYLCASSFRQASNQPQHFGDGTRLSIL.

This clonotype was counted between two and nine times. The chain couples TRBV5-1 to TRBJ2-1; 12 positions match TRBD2. Germline values: CDR1 SGHRS, CDR2 YFSETQ. Losses at the gene ends were 5 bases for V and 4 bases for J; bases not matched to a gene: 7. CDR3 size: 16 residues. CDR3 residues: CASSLTGTSGYNEQFF. The CDR3 region has the DNA TGCGCCAGCAGTTTGACCGGGACTAGCGGGTACAATGAGCAGTTCTTC.

The chain uses TRBV5-1 and TRBJ2-7; 15 nucleotides line up with TRBD2. V lost 4 bases to trimming and J lost 2 bases; unmatched junction nucleotides: 7. Per the germline V gene, CDR1 is SGHRS and CDR2 is YFSETQ. The CDR3 covers 17 residues. The DNA for the CDR3 is TGCGCCAGCAGCCGCACGGGACTAGCGGGAGGCCCCTACGAGCAGTACTTC. This encodes CASSRTGLAGGPYEQYF. Combining the CDR3 with reference TRBV5-1 and TRBJ2-7 gives the whole variable domain KAGVTQTPRYLIKTRGQQVTLSCSPISGHRSVSWYQQTPGQGLQFLFEYFSETQRNKGNFPGRFSGRQFSNSRSEMNVSTLELGDSALYLCASSRTGLAGGPYEQYFGPGTRLTVT.